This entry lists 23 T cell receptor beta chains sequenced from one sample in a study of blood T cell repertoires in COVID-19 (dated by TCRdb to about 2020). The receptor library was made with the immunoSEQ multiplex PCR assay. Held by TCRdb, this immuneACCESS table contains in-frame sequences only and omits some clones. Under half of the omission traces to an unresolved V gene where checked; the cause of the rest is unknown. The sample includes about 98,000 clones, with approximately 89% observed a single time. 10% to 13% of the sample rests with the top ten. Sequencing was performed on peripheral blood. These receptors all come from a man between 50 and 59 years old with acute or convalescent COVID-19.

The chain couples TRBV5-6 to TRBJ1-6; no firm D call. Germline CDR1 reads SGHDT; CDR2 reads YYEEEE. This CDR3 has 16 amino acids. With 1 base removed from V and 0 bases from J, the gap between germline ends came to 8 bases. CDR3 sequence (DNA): TGTGCCAGCAGCTTGAACGGCGGCTCCTATAATTCACCCCTCCACTTT. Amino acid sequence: CASSLNGGSYNSPLHF.

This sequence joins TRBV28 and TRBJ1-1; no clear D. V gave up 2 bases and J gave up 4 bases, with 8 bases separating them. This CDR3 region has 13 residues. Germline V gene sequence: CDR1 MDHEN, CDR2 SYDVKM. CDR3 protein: CASSLLSGTEAFF. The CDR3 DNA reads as TGTGCCAGCAGTTTACTCTCCGGCACTGAAGCTTTCTTT. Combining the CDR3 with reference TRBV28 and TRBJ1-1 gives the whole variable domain DVKVTQSSRYLVKRTGEKVFLECVQDMDHENMFWYRQDPGLGLRLIYFSYDVKMKEKGDIPEGYSVSREKKERFSLILESASTNQTSMYLCASSLLSGTEAFFGQGTRLTVV.

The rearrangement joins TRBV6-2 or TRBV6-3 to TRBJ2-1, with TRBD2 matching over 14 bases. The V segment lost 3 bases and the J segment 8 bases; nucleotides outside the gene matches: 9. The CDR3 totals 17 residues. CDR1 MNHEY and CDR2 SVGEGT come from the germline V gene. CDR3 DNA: TGTGCCAGCAGTTATCCCGGGACTAGCGGGAGAAACTATGAGCAGTTCTTC. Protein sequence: CASSYPGTSGRNYEQFF.

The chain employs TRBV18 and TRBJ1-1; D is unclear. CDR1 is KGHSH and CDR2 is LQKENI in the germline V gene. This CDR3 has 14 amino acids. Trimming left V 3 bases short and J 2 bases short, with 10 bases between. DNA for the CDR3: TGTGCCAGCTCACCTCAGGTCGGCAACACTGAAGCTTTCTTT. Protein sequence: CASSPQVGNTEAFF. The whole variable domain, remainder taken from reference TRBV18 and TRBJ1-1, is NAGVMQNPRHLVRRRGQEARLRCSPMKGHSHVYWYRQLPEEGLKFMVYLQKENIIDESGMPKERFSAEFPKEGPSILRIQQVVRGDSAAYFCASSPQVGNTEAFFGQGTRLTVV.

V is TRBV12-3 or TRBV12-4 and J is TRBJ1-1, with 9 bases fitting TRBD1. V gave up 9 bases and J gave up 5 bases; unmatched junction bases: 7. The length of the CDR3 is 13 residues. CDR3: CASTGQGRTEAFF. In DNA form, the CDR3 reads TGTGCCAGTACAGGACAGGGGAGGACTGAAGCTTTCTTT.

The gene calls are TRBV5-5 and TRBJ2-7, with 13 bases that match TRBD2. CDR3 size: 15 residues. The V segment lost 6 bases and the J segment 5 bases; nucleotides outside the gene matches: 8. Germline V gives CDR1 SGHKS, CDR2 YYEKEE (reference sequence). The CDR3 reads CASTLGLAGFNEQYF. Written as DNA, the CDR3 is TGTGCCAGCACCCTGGGACTAGCGGGATTCAACGAGCAGTACTTC.

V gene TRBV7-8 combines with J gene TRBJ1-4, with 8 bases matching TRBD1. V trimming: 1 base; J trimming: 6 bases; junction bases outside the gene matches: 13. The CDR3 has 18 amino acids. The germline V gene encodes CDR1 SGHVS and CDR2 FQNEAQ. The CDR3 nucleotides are TGTGCCAGCAGCTTAGGGGGGTCGACAGGGGATGATTATGAAAAACTGTTTTTT. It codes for CASSLGGSTGDDYEKLFF.

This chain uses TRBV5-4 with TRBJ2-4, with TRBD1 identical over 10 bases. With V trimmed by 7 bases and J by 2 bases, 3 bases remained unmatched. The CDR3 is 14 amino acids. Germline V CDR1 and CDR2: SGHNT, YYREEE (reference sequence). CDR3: CASSDRGTKNIQYF. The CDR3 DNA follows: TGTGCCAGCTCGGACAGGGGGACCAAAAACATTCAGTACTTC.

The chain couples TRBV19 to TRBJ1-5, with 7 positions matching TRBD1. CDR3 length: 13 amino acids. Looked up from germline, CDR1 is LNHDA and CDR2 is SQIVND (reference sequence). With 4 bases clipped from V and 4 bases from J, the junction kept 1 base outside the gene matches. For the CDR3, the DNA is TGTGCCAGTAGTAAGACAGGGAATCAGCCCCAGCATTTT. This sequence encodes CASSKTGNQPQHF.

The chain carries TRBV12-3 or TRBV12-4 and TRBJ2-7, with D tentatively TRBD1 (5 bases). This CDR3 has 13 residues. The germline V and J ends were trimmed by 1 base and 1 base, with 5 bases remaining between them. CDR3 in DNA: TGTGCCAGCAGTTTAGGGACATCCTACGAGCAGTACTTC. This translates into CASSLGTSYEQYF.

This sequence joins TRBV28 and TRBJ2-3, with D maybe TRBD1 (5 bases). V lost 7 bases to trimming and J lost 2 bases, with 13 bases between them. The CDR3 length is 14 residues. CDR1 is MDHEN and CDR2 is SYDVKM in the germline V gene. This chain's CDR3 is CASNQGALTDTQYF. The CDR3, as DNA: TGTGCCAGCAACCAAGGGGCGCTCACAGATACGCAGTATTTT.

CDR3 protein: CASSESGLPSTDTQYF. The CDR3 DNA reads as TGCGCCAGCAGCGAGTCCGGACTTCCCTCCACAGATACGCAGTATTTT. This chain uses TRBV5-1 with TRBJ2-3; weak D call: TRBD2 (5 bases). The V gene's germline CDR1 is SGHRS and CDR2 YFSETQ. The CDR3 covers 16 residues. V lost 4 bases to trimming and J lost 2 bases, with 17 bases between them.

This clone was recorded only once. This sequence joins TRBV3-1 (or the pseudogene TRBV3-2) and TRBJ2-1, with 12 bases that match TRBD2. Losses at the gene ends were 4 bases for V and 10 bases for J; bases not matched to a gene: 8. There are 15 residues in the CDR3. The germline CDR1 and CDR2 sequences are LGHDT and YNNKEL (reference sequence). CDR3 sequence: CASSPRLAGAQEQFF. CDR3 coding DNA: TGTGCCAGCAGCCCCCGACTAGCGGGAGCTCAAGAGCAGTTCTTC.

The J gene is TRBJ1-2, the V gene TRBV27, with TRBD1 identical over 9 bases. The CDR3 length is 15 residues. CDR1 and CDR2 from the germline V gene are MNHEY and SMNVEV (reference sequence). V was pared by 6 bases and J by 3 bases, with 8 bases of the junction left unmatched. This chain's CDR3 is CASRHRQGEHYGYTF. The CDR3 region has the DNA TGTGCCAGCAGACATAGACAGGGGGAACACTATGGCTACACCTTC.

CDR3 sequence reads: CASSPSDRGNNSPLHF. In DNA, the CDR3 is TGTGCCAGCAGCCCATCGGACAGGGGTAATAATTCACCCCTCCACTTT. The rearrangement uses TRBV11-3 and TRBJ1-6; the match to TRBD1 covers 9 bases. J gave up 5 bases and V 5 bases, and 7 bases lay outside the gene matches. CDR1 SGHNT and CDR2 YENEEA come from the germline V gene. This CDR3 has 16 residues.

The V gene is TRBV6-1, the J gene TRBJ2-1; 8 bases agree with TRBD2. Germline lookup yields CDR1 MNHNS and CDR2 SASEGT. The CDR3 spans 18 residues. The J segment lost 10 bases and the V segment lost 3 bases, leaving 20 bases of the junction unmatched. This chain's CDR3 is CASSDLPAGTSPPGEQFF. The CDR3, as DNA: TGTGCCAGCAGTGACCTGCCCGCCGGGACTAGTCCCCCTGGGGAGCAGTTCTTC.

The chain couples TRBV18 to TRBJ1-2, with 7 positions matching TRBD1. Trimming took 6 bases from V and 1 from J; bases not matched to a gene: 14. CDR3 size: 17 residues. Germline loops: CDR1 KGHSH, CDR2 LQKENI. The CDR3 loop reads CASSPGQASLGNYGYTF. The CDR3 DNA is TGTGCCAGCTCTCCTGGACAGGCCTCTCTCGGTAACTATGGCTACACCTTC. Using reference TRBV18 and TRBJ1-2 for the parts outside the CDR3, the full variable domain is NAGVMQNPRHLVRRRGQEARLRCSPMKGHSHVYWYRQLPEEGLKFMVYLQKENIIDESGMPKERFSAEFPKEGPSILRIQQVVRGDSAAYFCASSPGQASLGNYGYTFGSGTRLTVV.

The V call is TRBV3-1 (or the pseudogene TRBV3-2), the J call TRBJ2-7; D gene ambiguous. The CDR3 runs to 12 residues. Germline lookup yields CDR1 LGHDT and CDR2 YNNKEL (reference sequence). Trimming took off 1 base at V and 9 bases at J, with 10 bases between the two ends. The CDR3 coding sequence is TGTGCCAGCAGCCAAGTGGGCAGGTGGCAGTACTTC. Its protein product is CASSQVGRWQYF.

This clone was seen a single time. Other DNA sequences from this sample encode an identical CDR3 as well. CDR3 coding DNA: TGTGCCAGCTCACTGGACAGGAACTATGGCTACACCTTC. Amino acids: CASSLDRNYGYTF. The chain carries TRBV18 and TRBJ1-2; 7 bases are a match to TRBD1. V trimming: 4 bases; J trimming: 2 bases; junction bases outside the gene matches: 1. The germline gives CDR1 KGHSH, CDR2 LQKENI. CDR3 length equals 13 residues. The complete variable domain, with remaining parts taken from reference TRBV18 and TRBJ1-2, reads NAGVMQNPRHLVRRRGQEARLRCSPMKGHSHVYWYRQLPEEGLKFMVYLQKENIIDESGMPKERFSAEFPKEGPSILRIQQVVRGDSAAYFCASSLDRNYGYTFGSGTRLTVV.

The CDR3 loop reads CASSFDAGTAASGYTF. CDR3 nucleotide sequence: TGTGCCAGCAGCTTCGACGCCGGGACAGCGGCCAGTGGCTACACCTTC. V and J are TRBV7-8 and TRBJ1-2; TRBD1 matches 7 bases. Germline loops: CDR1 SGHVS, CDR2 FQNEAQ. The V and J ends lost 3 bases and 7 bases, in that order; junction bases with no gene match: 14. This CDR3 has 16 residues.

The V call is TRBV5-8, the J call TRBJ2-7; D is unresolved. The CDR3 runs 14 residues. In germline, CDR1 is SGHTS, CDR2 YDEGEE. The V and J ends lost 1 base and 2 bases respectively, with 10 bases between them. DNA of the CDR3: TGTGCCAGCAGCTTGATCAGGCAGACCTACGAGCAGTACTTC. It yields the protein CASSLIRQTYEQYF.

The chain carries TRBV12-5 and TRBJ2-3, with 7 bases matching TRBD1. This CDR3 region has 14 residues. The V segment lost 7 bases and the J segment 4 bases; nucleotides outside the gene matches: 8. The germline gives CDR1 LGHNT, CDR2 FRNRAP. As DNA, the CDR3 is TGTGCTAGTGCCAGACAGGGTAGCGCAGATACGCAGTATTTT. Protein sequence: CASARQGSADTQYF. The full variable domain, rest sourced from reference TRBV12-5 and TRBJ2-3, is DARVTQTPRHKVTEMGQEVTMRCQPILGHNTVFWYRQTMMQGLELLAYFRNRAPLDDSGMPKDRFSAEMPDATLATLKIQPSEPRDSAVYFCASARQGSADTQYFGPGTRLTVL.

The CDR3 region is CASSRAAEQFF. CDR3 in DNA: TGTGCCAGCAGCCGCGCAGCGGAGCAGTTCTTC. This chain links TRBV7-8 with TRBJ2-1; D is uncertain. The V gene's germline CDR1 is SGHVS and CDR2 FQNEAQ. V was cut by 5 bases and J by 10 bases, with 9 bases left in between. This CDR3 comprises 11 residues.